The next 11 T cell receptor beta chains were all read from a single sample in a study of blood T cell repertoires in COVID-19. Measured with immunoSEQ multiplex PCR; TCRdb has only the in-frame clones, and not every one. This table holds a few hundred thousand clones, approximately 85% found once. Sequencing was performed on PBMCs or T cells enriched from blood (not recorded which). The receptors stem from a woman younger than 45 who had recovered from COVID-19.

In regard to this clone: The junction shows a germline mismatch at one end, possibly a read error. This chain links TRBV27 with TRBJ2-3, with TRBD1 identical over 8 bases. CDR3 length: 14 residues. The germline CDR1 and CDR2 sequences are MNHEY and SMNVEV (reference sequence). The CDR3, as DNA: TGTGCCAGTAGTTTGGACAGGGCCTTTGAGAAGCAGTATTTT. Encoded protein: CASSLDRAFEKQYF.

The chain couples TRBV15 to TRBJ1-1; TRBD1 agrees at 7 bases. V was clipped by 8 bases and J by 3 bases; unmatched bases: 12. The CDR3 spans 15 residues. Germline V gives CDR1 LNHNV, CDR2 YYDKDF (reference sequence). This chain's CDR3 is CATSVPGQRYTEAFF. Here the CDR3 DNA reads TGTGCCACCTCAGTCCCGGGACAGAGGTACACTGAAGCTTTCTTT.

The CDR3 loop is CASSSGLAGETQYF. The CDR3, as DNA: TGTGCCAGCAGCTCGGGACTAGCGGGGGAGACCCAGTACTTC. This chain uses TRBV7-2 with TRBJ2-5, with 13 bases fitting TRBD2. The CDR3 contains 14 residues. CDR1 is SGHTA and CDR2 is FQGNSA in the germline V gene. The trim removed 4 bases at V and 5 bases at J, leaving 1 base unmatched.

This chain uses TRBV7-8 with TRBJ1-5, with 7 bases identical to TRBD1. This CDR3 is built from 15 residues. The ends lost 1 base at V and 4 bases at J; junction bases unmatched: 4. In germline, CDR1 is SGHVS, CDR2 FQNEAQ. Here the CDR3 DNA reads TGTGCCAGCAGCTTAGTGACAGGGCCGAATCAGCCCCAGCATTTT. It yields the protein CASSLVTGPNQPQHF.

CDR3 loop: CASSERASRINEQFF. As DNA, the CDR3 is TGTGCCAGCAGTGAGAGGGCCAGTAGGATCAATGAGCAGTTCTTC. This chain connects TRBV2 to TRBJ2-1; tentative D call: TRBD2 (5 bases). This CDR3 is built from 15 residues. The germline V gene has CDR1 SNHLY and CDR2 FYNNEI. The V end was cut by 3 bases, the J end by 6 bases, with 15 bases between. Together with reference TRBV2 and TRBJ2-1, the CDR3 gives the full variable domain: EPEVTQTPSHQVTQMGQEVILRCVPISNHLYFYWYRQILGQKVEFLVSFYNNEISEKSEIFDDQFSVERPDGSNFTLKIRSTKLEDSAMYFCASSERASRINEQFFGPGTRLTVL.

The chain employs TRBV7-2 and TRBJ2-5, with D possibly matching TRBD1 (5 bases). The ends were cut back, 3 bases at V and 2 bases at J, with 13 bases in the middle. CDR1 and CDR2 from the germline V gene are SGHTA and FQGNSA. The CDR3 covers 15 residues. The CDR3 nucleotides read TGTGCCAGCAGCTTGGCCAGGGCTAAGCAAGAGACCCAGTACTTC. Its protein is CASSLARAKQETQYF.

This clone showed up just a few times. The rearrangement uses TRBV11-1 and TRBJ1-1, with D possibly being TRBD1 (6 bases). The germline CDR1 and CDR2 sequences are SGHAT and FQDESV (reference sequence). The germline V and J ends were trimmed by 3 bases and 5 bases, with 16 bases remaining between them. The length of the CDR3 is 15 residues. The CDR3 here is CASSFTTGLWTEAFF. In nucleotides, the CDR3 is TGTGCCAGCAGCTTCACCACAGGGCTATGGACTGAAGCTTTCTTT.

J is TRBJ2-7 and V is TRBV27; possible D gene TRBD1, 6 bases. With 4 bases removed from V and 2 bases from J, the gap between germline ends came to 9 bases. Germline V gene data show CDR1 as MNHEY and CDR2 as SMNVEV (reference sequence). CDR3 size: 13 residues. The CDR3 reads CASSSGATYEQYF. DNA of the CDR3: TGTGCCAGCAGTTCAGGGGCCACCTACGAGCAGTACTTC.

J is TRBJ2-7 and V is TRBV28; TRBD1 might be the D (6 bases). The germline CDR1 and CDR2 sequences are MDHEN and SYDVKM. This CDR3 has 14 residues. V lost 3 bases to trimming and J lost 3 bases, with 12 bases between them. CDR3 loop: CASSLRDMYYEQYF. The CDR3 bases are TGTGCCAGCAGTTTGAGGGACATGTACTACGAGCAGTACTTC.

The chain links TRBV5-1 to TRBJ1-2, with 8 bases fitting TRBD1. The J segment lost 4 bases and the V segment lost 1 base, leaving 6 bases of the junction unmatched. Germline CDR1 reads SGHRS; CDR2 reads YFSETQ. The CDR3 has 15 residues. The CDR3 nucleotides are TGCGCCAGCAGCTTGTACGGACAGGGAAGCTATGGCTACACCTTC. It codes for CASSLYGQGSYGYTF. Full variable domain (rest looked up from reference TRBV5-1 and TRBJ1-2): KAGVTQTPRYLIKTRGQQVTLSCSPISGHRSVSWYQQTPGQGLQFLFEYFSETQRNKGNFPGRFSGRQFSNSRSEMNVSTLELGDSALYLCASSLYGQGSYGYTFGSGTRLTVV.

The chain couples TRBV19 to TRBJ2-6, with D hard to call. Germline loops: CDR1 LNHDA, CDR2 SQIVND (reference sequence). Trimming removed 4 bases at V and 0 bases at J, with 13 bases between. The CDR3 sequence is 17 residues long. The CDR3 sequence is CASSTPHSRSGANVLTF. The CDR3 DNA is TGTGCCAGTAGTACCCCCCACAGCCGCTCTGGGGCCAACGTCCTGACTTTC.